These 15 T cell receptor beta chains came from one sample sequenced in a study of blood T cell repertoires in COVID-19. Sequencing was performed with immunoSEQ multiplex PCR; in TCRdb, only in-frame clones are kept and a portion is missing. The profile shows 150,000 to 200,000 clones, approximately 86% of them singletons. Sequenced sample: PBMCs or T cells enriched from blood (not recorded which). The source of these receptors is a woman in her twenties or thirties who had recovered from COVID-19.

V and J are TRBV11-2 and TRBJ2-7; TRBD1 agrees at 8 bases. Trimming removed 6 bases from V and 2 bases from J; junction bases left unmatched: 9. The CDR3 sequence is 15 residues long. Germline CDR1 reads SGHAT; CDR2 reads FQNNGV. The CDR3 spells CASRPTGGLTYEQYF. The DNA for the CDR3 is TGTGCCAGCAGGCCTACAGGGGGTTTAACCTACGAGCAGTACTTC.

This clone has a handful of counts. The chain links TRBV6-6 to TRBJ2-2, with 15 nucleotides matching TRBD2. The V gene's germline CDR1 is MNHNY and CDR2 SVGAGI (reference sequence). V shed 5 bases and J 8 bases; nucleotides not matched to a gene: 9. The CDR3 contains 17 residues. The CDR3 DNA reads as TGTGCCAGCAGTCAACGGACTAGCGGGAGGGCTTGGGGGGAGCTGTTTTTT. Translated: CASSQRTSGRAWGELFF.

J is TRBJ1-5 and V is TRBV6-6; 11 nucleotides agree with TRBD1. Germline CDR1 MNHNY, CDR2 SVGAGI (reference sequence). The ends lost 9 bases at V and 0 bases at J; junction bases unmatched: 4. The CDR3 runs to 15 residues. The CDR3 DNA is TGTGCCAGTACGGACAGGGGGCGTAGCAATCAGCCCCAGCATTTT. Translation: CASTDRGRSNQPQHF.

The rearrangement links TRBV11-2 to TRBJ2-1; 7 nucleotides align to TRBD2. Germline CDR1 and CDR2: SGHAT and FQNNGV. The junction had 2 bases not matched to a gene; V was cut back by 2 bases and J by 10 bases. There are 12 residues in the CDR3. This chain's CDR3 is CASSLMGLEQFF. The CDR3 bases are TGTGCCAGCAGCTTAATGGGACTAGAGCAGTTCTTC.

The rearrangement links TRBV19 to TRBJ1-1; weak D call: TRBD1 (5 bases). CDR1 is LNHDA and CDR2 is SQIVND in the germline V gene (reference sequence). Trimming stripped 5 bases from V and 0 bases from J, with 13 bases between. This CDR3 comprises 15 residues. The CDR3 sequence: CASSLRTLMNTEAFF. In nucleotides, the CDR3 is TGTGCCAGTAGTTTGCGGACACTCATGAACACTGAAGCTTTCTTT.

The chain is built from TRBV7-8 and TRBJ1-1; 9 bases map to TRBD1. Germline V gives CDR1 SGHVS, CDR2 FQNEAQ. Unmatched junction bases numbered 10, after V lost 2 bases and J lost 3 bases. CDR3 length: 17 residues. The CDR3 region has the DNA TGTGCCAGCAGCTTAAATGGACAGGGGTGGAGAGACACTGAAGCTTTCTTT. It codes for CASSLNGQGWRDTEAFF.

The V call is TRBV19, the J call TRBJ2-2; 9 bases are a match to TRBD1. CDR1 is LNHDA, CDR2 SQIVND, per germline (reference sequence). After removal of 7 bases from V and 3 bases from J, the junction contained 9 bases not matched to a gene. The CDR3 consists of 16 residues. The CDR3 DNA follows: TGTGCCAGTACCCCGGGACAGGGTGAGGACACCGGGGAGCTGTTTTTT. Protein product: CASTPGQGEDTGELFF. The variable domain in full, completed from reference TRBV19 and TRBJ2-2, reads DGGITQSPKYLFRKEGQNVTLSCEQNLNHDAMYWYRQDPGQGLRLIYYSQIVNDFQKGDIAEGYSVSREKKESFPLTVTSAQKNPTAFYLCASTPGQGEDTGELFFGEGSRLTVL.

The genes are TRBV24-1 and TRBJ1-3; 9 bases are a match to TRBD1. Trimming removed 4 bases from V and 8 bases from J; junction bases left unmatched: 8. This CDR3 is 15 amino acids long. The V gene's germline CDR1 is KGHDR and CDR2 SFDVKD. CDR3 nucleotide sequence: TGTGCCACCAGTGAGCGCAAGGACAGGGGCCACACCATATATTTT. This sequence encodes CATSERKDRGHTIYF.

The gene calls are TRBV7-9 and TRBJ1-6; D is possibly TRBD1 (5 bases). Germline V gives CDR1 SEHNR, CDR2 FQNEAQ (reference sequence). This CDR3 comprises 15 residues. V was pared by 5 bases and J by 4 bases, with 12 bases between. The CDR3 loop reads CASSGDSPYNSPLHF. The DNA of the CDR3 is TGTGCCAGCAGCGGAGACAGCCCTTATAATTCACCCCTCCACTTT.

The chain combines TRBV29-1 with TRBJ2-1; perhaps TRBD1 as D (6 bases). Trimming stripped 3 bases from V and 3 bases from J, with 9 bases between. The germline V gene has CDR1 SQVTM and CDR2 ANQGSEA. This CDR3 has 13 amino acids. The CDR3 DNA is TGCAGCGTTGATAGGACAGTCTACAATGAGCAGTTCTTC. Its protein product is CSVDRTVYNEQFF.

V gene TRBV7-3 combines with J gene TRBJ2-1, with a weak D call TRBD2 (5 bases). The CDR3 has 13 residues. CDR1 is SGHTA, CDR2 FQGTGA, per germline. Trimming removed 2 bases from V and 12 bases from J, with 14 bases in between. The CDR3 region has the DNA TGTGCCAGCAGCTTAGGTCGCGAGGGAAGGCAGTTCTTC. This sequence encodes CASSLGREGRQFF.

The chain employs TRBV4-1 and TRBJ2-5, with D uncertain. The germline V gene has CDR1 MGHRA and CDR2 YSYEKL. The CDR3 runs 13 residues. Trimming shortened V by 4 bases and J by 4 bases, and 10 bases separated the two germline ends. The CDR3 reads CASSLSVRETQYF. CDR3 DNA sequence: TGCGCCAGCAGCCTTAGTGTGCGAGAGACCCAGTACTTC.

The V call is TRBV9, the J call TRBJ1-4, with D perhaps TRBD1 (6 bases). The germline V and J ends were trimmed by 3 bases and 5 bases, with 17 bases remaining between them. The CDR3 runs 16 residues. The germline gives CDR1 SGDLS, CDR2 YYNGEE. DNA of the CDR3: TGTGCCAGCAGCGGCGGAATGACAGGCATCAATGAAAAACTGTTTTTT. Protein: CASSGGMTGINEKLFF.

This chain joins TRBV7-8 and TRBJ2-3; tentative D call: TRBD2 (6 bases). Deletions cut 1 base from V and 6 bases from J, with 17 bases between. Looked up from germline, CDR1 is SGHVS and CDR2 is FQNEAQ. CDR3 length equals 16 residues. The CDR3 nucleotides read TGTGCCAGCAGCTTAGGACTAGTGGTGAAGGTCGATACGCAGTATTTT. This translates into CASSLGLVVKVDTQYF.

The chain recombines TRBV19 with TRBJ2-1; perhaps TRBD2 as D (6 bases). The CDR3 sequence is 15 residues long. The V end was cut by 1 base, the J end by 4 bases, with 11 bases between. Per the germline V gene, CDR1 is LNHDA and CDR2 is SQIVND (reference sequence). The CDR3 DNA reads TGTGCCAGTAGTATAGCCCGGGGACTTTACAATGAGCAGTTCTTC. It codes for CASSIARGLYNEQFF.